The 5 T cell receptor beta chains presented below share a single source sample, sequenced in a study of control samples from healthy donors and cancer patients. The protocol was immunoSEQ multiplex PCR, while the TCRdb copy is restricted to in-frame clones and leaves out a portion. The sample lists 48,000 or so clones; over 90% were seen once. The specimen sequenced was PBMCs. These receptor sequences come from a woman between 50 and 59 years old with head and neck cancer.

The table lists this clone with a count of one. This rearrangement joins TRBV4-3 to TRBJ2-1; 7 positions agree with TRBD2. The length of the CDR3 is 17 residues. Germline assignment: CDR1 LGHNA and CDR2 YSLEER. Germline trimming cut 0 bases from V and 4 bases from J; bases unmatched to any gene: 9. The CDR3 protein is CASSQELGGRGYNEQFF. The CDR3 nucleotides are TGCGCCAGCAGCCAAGAGCTAGGCGGGAGAGGGTACAATGAGCAGTTCTTC.

The genes are TRBV4-1 and TRBJ2-7, with a weak D call TRBD2 (6 bases). V lost 1 base, J lost 2 bases, and 21 bases lay in between. This CDR3 has 18 amino acids. Germline values: CDR1 MGHRA, CDR2 YSYEKL. The CDR3, as DNA: TGCGCCAGCAGCCAAGTCCTCGGGAATGCAGGGAGGACCTACGAGCAGTACTTC. It yields the protein CASSQVLGNAGRTYEQYF.

The chain is built from TRBV5-1 and TRBJ2-7; tentatively, D is TRBD1 (5 bases). Trimming shortened V by 3 bases and J by 1 base, and 8 bases separated the two germline ends. The CDR3 has 13 amino acids. Germline lookup yields CDR1 SGHRS and CDR2 YFSETQ. The CDR3 sequence: CASSYSGSYEQYF. The CDR3 DNA is TGCGCCAGCAGCTATTCAGGGTCCTACGAGCAGTACTTC.

This chain links TRBV20-1 with TRBJ1-2; D is ambiguous. The CDR3 is 11 amino acids. V lost 6 bases, J lost 2 bases, and 7 bases lay in between. Germline CDR1 DFQATT, CDR2 SNEGSKA (reference sequence). Written as DNA, the CDR3 is TGCAGTGCCCCGAAGAACTATGGCTACACCTTC. Translation gives CSAPKNYGYTF.

The chain joins TRBV18 to TRBJ2-3; D might be TRBD1 (6 bases). Looked up from germline, CDR1 is KGHSH and CDR2 is LQKENI. The V end was cut by 1 base, the J end by 1 base, with 12 bases between. The CDR3 contains 16 residues. The CDR3 coding sequence is TGTGCCAGCTCACCACAATACCGACAGGGCACAGATACGCAGTATTTT. This translates into CASSPQYRQGTDTQYF.